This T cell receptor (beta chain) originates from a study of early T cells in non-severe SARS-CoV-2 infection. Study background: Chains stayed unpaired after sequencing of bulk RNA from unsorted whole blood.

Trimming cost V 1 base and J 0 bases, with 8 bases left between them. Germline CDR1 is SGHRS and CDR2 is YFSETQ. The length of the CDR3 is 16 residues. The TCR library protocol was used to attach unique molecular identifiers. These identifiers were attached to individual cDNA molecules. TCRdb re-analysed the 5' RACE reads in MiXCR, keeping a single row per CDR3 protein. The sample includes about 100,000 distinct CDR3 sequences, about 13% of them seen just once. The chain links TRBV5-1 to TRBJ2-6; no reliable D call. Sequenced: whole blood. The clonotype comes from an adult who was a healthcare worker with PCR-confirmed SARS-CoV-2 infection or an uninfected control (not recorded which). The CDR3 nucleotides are TGCGCCAGCAGCTTGAAGGATACCTCTGGGGCCAACGTCCTGACTTTC. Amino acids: CASSLKDTSGANVLTF. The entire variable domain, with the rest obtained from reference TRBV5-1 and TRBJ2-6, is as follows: KAGVTQTPRYLIKTRGQQVTLSCSPISGHRSVSWYQQTPGQGLQFLFEYFSETQRNKGNFPGRFSGRQFSNSRSEMNVSTLELGDSALYLCASSLKDTSGANVLTFGAGSRLTVL.